A selection of T cell receptor beta chains follows, all from one sample in a study of blood T cells in healthy people across ages. TCRdb fed the 5' RACE reads into MiXCR, producing one record per CDR3 protein. This table has about 1.1 million distinct CDR3 sequences, 35% to 40% appearing once. Sequencing was done on a sample of blood. These receptors all come from a man in his late teens or twenties in good health. CDR3s include the opening cysteine and the closing phenylalanine or tryptophan. Each record gives: D gene, V gene, clone size, J gene, CDR3 protein, CDR3 DNA. The D gene is left open where the match is weak. Expanded clones get a size class; other rows say once, few or many, or leave the size out.

.,TRBV10-3,.,TRBJ1-3,CAISEPGSGNTIYF,TGTGCCATCAGTGAGCCTGGGTCTGGAAACACCATATATTTT
TRBD1,TRBV6-2/TRBV6-3,once,TRBJ1-5,CASSPHRGVLQPQHF,TGTGCCAGCAGTCCACACAGGGGTGTCCTGCAGCCCCAGCATTTT
.,TRBV28,many,TRBJ2-2,CASNRLDTGELFF,TGTGCCAGCAACCGGTTAGACACCGGGGAGCTGTTTTTT
.,TRBV12-3/TRBV12-4,.,TRBJ1-4,CASTWTVNEKLFF,TGTGCCAGCACCTGGACAGTTAATGAAAAACTGTTTTTT
TRBD1,TRBV9,.,TRBJ1-1,CASSVEGTANTEAFF,TGTGCCAGCAGCGTAGAGGGGACAGCAAACACTGAAGCTTTCTTT
.,TRBV29-1,few,TRBJ1-5,CSVLDHEGNQPQHF,TGCAGCGTTTTGGACCACGAGGGCAATCAGCCCCAGCATTTT
.,TRBV7-9,.,TRBJ2-1,CASSLARLVSNEQFF,TGTGCCAGCAGCTTAGCTCGACTAGTTAGCAATGAGCAGTTCTTC
TRBD1,TRBV6-5,.,TRBJ2-5,CAGSPNRGRAETQYF,TGTGCCGGCAGCCCTAACAGGGGGCGCGCGGAGACCCAGTACTTC
.,TRBV29-1,.,TRBJ1-2,CSVDTVSYGYTF,TGCAGCGTTGACACCGTCAGCTATGGCTACACCTTC
TRBD2,TRBV28,.,TRBJ2-1,CASSLSGRSSYNEQFF,TGTGCCAGCAGTTTAAGCGGGAGGAGCTCCTACAATGAGCAGTTCTTC
.,TRBV12-1,.,TRBJ1-5,CASSWTGCNQPQHF,TGTGCCAGCAGTTGGACAGGGTGTAATCAGCCCCAGCATTTT
.,TRBV6-5,.,TRBJ1-4,CASSYWTREKLFF,TGTGCCAGCAGTTACTGGACCCGGGAAAAACTGTTTTTT
.,TRBV5-1,.,TRBJ1-6,CASSLIGELNYNSPLHF,TGCGCCAGCAGCTTGATTGGTGAACTGAACTATAATTCACCCCTCCACTTT
.,TRBV9,.,TRBJ2-3,CASSVARTVNSDTQYF,TGTGCCAGCAGCGTAGCTCGGACAGTGAATTCAGATACGCAGTATTTT
TRBD2,TRBV11-2,few,TRBJ2-7,CASSLVVGLAFNEQYF,TGTGCCAGCAGCTTAGTGGTGGGACTAGCTTTTAACGAGCAGTACTTC